The rows below give T cell receptor beta chains drawn from one sample of a study of PD-1 blockade in classical Hodgkin lymphoma. Sequencing was performed with immunoSEQ multiplex PCR; in TCRdb, only in-frame clones are kept and a portion is missing. In the table there are about 11,000 clones, roughly 80% of which are singletons. Sample: peripheral blood mononuclear cells (PBMCs), taken at baseline. Receptor source: a human donor with classical Hodgkin lymphoma. Each CDR3 is given with its conserved first and last residue. Each record gives: clone size, J gene, V gene, D gene, CDR3 protein, CDR3 DNA. The D gene is left open where the match is weak. Expanded clones are given a class, and other clones once, few, many or no size at all.

abundance: .; j_gene: TRBJ1-2; v_gene: TRBV6-1; d_gene: .; CDR3aa: CASSADSPYGYTF; CDR3nt: TGTGCCAGCAGTGCCGACAGCCCCTATGGCTACACCTTC
abundance: .; j_gene: TRBJ1-2; v_gene: TRBV6-9; d_gene: .; CDR3aa: CASKGGGRGYTF; CDR3nt: TGTGCCAGCAAGGGAGGGGGTAGGGGCTACACCTTC
abundance: .; j_gene: TRBJ2-7; v_gene: TRBV29-1; d_gene: .; CDR3aa: CSGRTDSYEQYF; CDR3nt: TGCAGCGGTCGGACAGACTCCTACGAGCAGTACTTC
abundance: .; j_gene: TRBJ2-5; v_gene: TRBV6-6; d_gene: .; CDR3aa: CASSWDSVQYF; CDR3nt: TGTGCCAGCAGTTGGGACTCCGTCCAGTACTTC
abundance: .; j_gene: TRBJ2-1; v_gene: TRBV5-4; d_gene: .; CDR3aa: CASSPAAGLSYNEQFF; CDR3nt: TGTGCCAGCAGCCCGGCGGCAGGACTCTCCTACAATGAGCAGTTCTTC
abundance: .; j_gene: TRBJ2-4; v_gene: TRBV11-3; d_gene: .; CDR3aa: CASSLARGYTLAKNIQYF; CDR3nt: TGTGCCAGCAGCTTAGCCAGGGGTTATACTTTAGCCAAAAACATTCAGTACTTC
abundance: .; j_gene: TRBJ2-5; v_gene: TRBV2; d_gene: TRBD2; CDR3aa: CASSATSEETQYF; CDR3nt: TGTGCCAGCAGTGCTACTAGCGAAGAGACCCAGTACTTC
abundance: .; j_gene: TRBJ1-5; v_gene: TRBV4-3; d_gene: .; CDR3aa: CASSQDPGGNQPQHF; CDR3nt: TGCGCCAGCAGCCAAGATCCGGGGGGGAATCAGCCCCAGCATTTT
abundance: few; j_gene: TRBJ2-3; v_gene: TRBV18; d_gene: .; CDR3aa: CASSPPGLPDTQYF; CDR3nt: TGTGCCAGCTCACCTCCGGGACTTCCAGATACGCAGTATTTT
abundance: .; j_gene: TRBJ1-3; v_gene: TRBV30; d_gene: .; CDR3aa: CAWDMGGWDGNTIYF; CDR3nt: TGTGCCTGGGATATGGGGGGCTGGGATGGAAACACCATATATTTT
abundance: .; j_gene: TRBJ2-3; v_gene: TRBV28; d_gene: TRBD2; CDR3aa: CASSFPNSFSGGATDTQYF; CDR3nt: TGTGCCAGCAGTTTCCCGAACTCCTTTAGCGGGGGGGCCACAGATACGCAGTATTTT
abundance: medium-sized; j_gene: TRBJ1-4; v_gene: TRBV7-9; d_gene: TRBD1; CDR3aa: CASSPQGGQSNEKLFF; CDR3nt: TGCGCCAGCAGCCCTCAAGGGGGACAGAGTAATGAAAAACTGTTTTTT
abundance: .; j_gene: TRBJ2-3; v_gene: TRBV7-9; d_gene: .; CDR3aa: CASSNVRATDTQYF; CDR3nt: TGTGCCAGCAGTAACGTTAGGGCCACAGATACGCAGTATTTT
abundance: .; j_gene: TRBJ2-3; v_gene: TRBV4-3; d_gene: .; CDR3aa: CASSQAISGGAITTDTQYF; CDR3nt: TGCGCCAGCAGCCAAGCAATTTCCGGGGGCGCAATAACCACAGATACGCAGTATTTT
abundance: .; j_gene: TRBJ2-2; v_gene: TRBV7-7; d_gene: .; CDR3aa: CASSLGGGGGELFF; CDR3nt: TGTGCCAGCAGCTTGGGGGGGGGCGGCGGGGAGCTGTTTTTT
abundance: .; j_gene: TRBJ2-5; v_gene: TRBV11-3; d_gene: .; CDR3aa: CASSYVLRETQYF; CDR3nt: TGTGCCAGCAGCTACGTCTTGCGAGAGACCCAGTACTTC
abundance: .; j_gene: TRBJ2-4; v_gene: TRBV5-1; d_gene: TRBD1; CDR3aa: CASSLQGNIQYF; CDR3nt: TGCGCCAGCAGCTTACAGGGGAACATTCAGTACTTC
abundance: .; j_gene: TRBJ1-1; v_gene: TRBV6-6; d_gene: .; CDR3aa: CVSYNTEAFF; CDR3nt: TGTGTATCGTATAACACTGAAGCTTTCTTT
abundance: few; j_gene: TRBJ2-7; v_gene: TRBV15; d_gene: .; CDR3aa: CATSRDLGANEQYF; CDR3nt: TGTGCCACCAGCAGAGATCTGGGGGCTAACGAGCAGTACTTC
abundance: .; j_gene: TRBJ2-7; v_gene: TRBV4-1; d_gene: .; CDR3aa: CASSQEKAGSYEQYF; CDR3nt: TGCGCCAGCAGCCAAGAAAAGGCTGGCTCCTACGAGCAGTACTTC
abundance: medium-sized; j_gene: TRBJ1-5; v_gene: TRBV2; d_gene: .; CDR3aa: CASSEDTQGNQPQHF; CDR3nt: TGTGCCAGCAGTGAGGACACTCAAGGCAATCAGCCCCAGCATTTT
abundance: few; j_gene: TRBJ1-1; v_gene: TRBV18; d_gene: TRBD1; CDR3aa: CASSRYPGQGARNTEAFF; CDR3nt: TGTGCCAGCTCAAGATATCCGGGACAGGGGGCCCGGAACACTGAAGCTTTCTTT
abundance: .; j_gene: TRBJ2-3; v_gene: TRBV5-4; d_gene: TRBD1; CDR3aa: CASRPGQELTDTQYF; CDR3nt: TGTGCCAGCAGGCCGGGACAGGAGCTCACAGATACGCAGTATTTT
abundance: .; j_gene: TRBJ2-1; v_gene: TRBV10-1; d_gene: .; CDR3aa: CASSESGGPNEQFF; CDR3nt: TGCGCCAGCAGTGAGTCGGGGGGCCCCAATGAGCAGTTCTTC
abundance: .; j_gene: TRBJ2-1; v_gene: TRBV6-6; d_gene: TRBD2; CDR3aa: CASTTTGGHEQFF; CDR3nt: TGTGCCAGCACTACAACGGGGGGACATGAGCAGTTCTTC
abundance: .; j_gene: TRBJ1-1; v_gene: TRBV10-3; d_gene: .; CDR3aa: CAISESWGDGTEAFF; CDR3nt: TGTGCCATCAGTGAGTCGTGGGGCGACGGGACTGAAGCTTTCTTT
abundance: .; j_gene: TRBJ1-3; v_gene: TRBV7-2; d_gene: TRBD1; CDR3aa: CASSPIKTGAGNTIYF; CDR3nt: TGTGCCAGCAGCCCTATTAAGACAGGGGCTGGAAACACCATATATTTT
abundance: .; j_gene: TRBJ1-1; v_gene: TRBV6-6; d_gene: TRBD1; CDR3aa: CASSYRGHTEAFF; CDR3nt: TGTGCCAGCAGTTACAGGGGGCACACTGAAGCTTTCTTT
abundance: .; j_gene: TRBJ1-3; v_gene: TRBV18; d_gene: TRBD1; CDR3aa: CASSPQGAGGNTIYF; CDR3nt: TGTGCCAGCTCACCACAGGGGGCTGGTGGAAACACCATATATTTT
abundance: .; j_gene: TRBJ1-1; v_gene: TRBV2; d_gene: .; CDR3aa: CASAGGVNTEAFF; CDR3nt: TGTGCCAGCGCCGGGGGGGTCAACACTGAAGCTTTCTTT
abundance: .; j_gene: TRBJ2-3; v_gene: TRBV7-2; d_gene: TRBD2; CDR3aa: CASSRRTSGLSDTQYF; CDR3nt: TGTGCCAGCAGCCGGCGGACTAGCGGTCTTTCAGATACGCAGTATTTT
abundance: .; j_gene: TRBJ2-1; v_gene: TRBV27; d_gene: TRBD2; CDR3aa: CASQKGTSYNEQFF; CDR3nt: TGTGCCAGCCAAAAGGGGACTAGCTACAATGAGCAGTTCTTC
abundance: .; j_gene: TRBJ1-5; v_gene: TRBV4-3; d_gene: .; CDR3aa: CASSQELRQPQHF; CDR3nt: TGCGCCAGCAGCCAAGAATTAAGGCAGCCCCAGCATTTT
abundance: .; j_gene: TRBJ2-1; v_gene: TRBV5-5; d_gene: TRBD1; CDR3aa: CASSLADRTSWGEQFF; CDR3nt: TGTGCCAGCAGCCTCGCGGACAGGACGTCTTGGGGCGAGCAGTTCTTC
abundance: .; j_gene: TRBJ2-6; v_gene: TRBV7-2; d_gene: .; CDR3aa: CASSLQGSPSGANVLTF; CDR3nt: TGTGCCAGCAGCCTACAGGGTTCTCCCTCTGGGGCCAACGTCCTGACTTTC
abundance: medium-sized; j_gene: TRBJ1-2; v_gene: TRBV7-2; d_gene: .; CDR3aa: CASSLDDYGYTF; CDR3nt: TGTGCCAGCAGCCTTGACGACTATGGCTACACCTTC
abundance: .; j_gene: TRBJ2-1; v_gene: TRBV5-1; d_gene: TRBD2; CDR3aa: CASSLFAGDYNEQFF; CDR3nt: TGCGCCAGCAGCTTGTTTGCGGGGGACTACAATGAGCAGTTCTTC
abundance: .; j_gene: TRBJ2-3; v_gene: TRBV11-2; d_gene: .; CDR3aa: CASSLAGYSTDTQYF; CDR3nt: TGTGCCAGCAGCTTAGCGGGGTATAGCACAGATACGCAGTATTTT
abundance: .; j_gene: TRBJ1-6; v_gene: TRBV5-1; d_gene: .; CDR3aa: CASSLDGETSPLHF; CDR3nt: TGCGCCAGCAGCTTGGATGGGGAGACTTCACCCCTCCACTTT
abundance: .; j_gene: TRBJ2-7; v_gene: TRBV19; d_gene: TRBD1; CDR3aa: CASSPGTGGGYEQYF; CDR3nt: TGTGCCAGTAGTCCTGGGACAGGGGGAGGCTACGAGCAGTACTTC